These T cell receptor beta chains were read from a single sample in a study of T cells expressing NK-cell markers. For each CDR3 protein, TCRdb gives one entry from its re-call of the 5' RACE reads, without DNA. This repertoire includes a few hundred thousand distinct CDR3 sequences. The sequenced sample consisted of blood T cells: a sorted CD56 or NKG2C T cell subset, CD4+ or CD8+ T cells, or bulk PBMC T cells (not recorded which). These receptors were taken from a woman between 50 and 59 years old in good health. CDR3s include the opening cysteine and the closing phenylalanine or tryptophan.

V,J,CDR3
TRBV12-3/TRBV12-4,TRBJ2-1,CASSSRDRAHGEQFF
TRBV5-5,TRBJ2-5,CASGSWEQETQYF
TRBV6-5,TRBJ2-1,CASSRREVSYNEQFF
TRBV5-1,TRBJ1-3,CASTWGDTIYF
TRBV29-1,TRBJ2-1,CSGGQGASREQFF
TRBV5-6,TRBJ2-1,CASSLGGISSYNEQFF
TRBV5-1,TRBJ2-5,CASSPGGGLGTQYF
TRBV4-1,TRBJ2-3,CASSQPGTALSLDTQYF
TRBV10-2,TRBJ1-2,CASSELTGGGYGYTF
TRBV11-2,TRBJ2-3,CASSWVRGQDTQYF
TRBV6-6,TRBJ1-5,CASSYSDQNQPQHF
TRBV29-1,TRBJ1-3,CSVEWAQSSGNTIYF
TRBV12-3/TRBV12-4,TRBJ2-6,CASSLRTPGILSGANVLTF
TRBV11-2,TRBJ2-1,CASTLDPSSYNEQFF
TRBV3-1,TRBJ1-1,CASSQAGGQAVIEAFF
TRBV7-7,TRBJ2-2,CASSLSPGGIQTGELFF
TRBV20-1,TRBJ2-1,CSAIRAGSTLSSYNEQFF
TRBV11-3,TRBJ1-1,CASSHGRAEAFF
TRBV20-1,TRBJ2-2,CSARGLIGELFF
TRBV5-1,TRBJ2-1,CASSLATSVDEQFF
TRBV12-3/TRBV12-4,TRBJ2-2,CASSPGQLGSGELFF
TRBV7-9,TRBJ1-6,CASSHDSPLHF
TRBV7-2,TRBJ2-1,CASSHPENEQFF
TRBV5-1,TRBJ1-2,CASSSRTGYGYTF
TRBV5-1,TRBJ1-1,CASSSIPGRGNTEAFF